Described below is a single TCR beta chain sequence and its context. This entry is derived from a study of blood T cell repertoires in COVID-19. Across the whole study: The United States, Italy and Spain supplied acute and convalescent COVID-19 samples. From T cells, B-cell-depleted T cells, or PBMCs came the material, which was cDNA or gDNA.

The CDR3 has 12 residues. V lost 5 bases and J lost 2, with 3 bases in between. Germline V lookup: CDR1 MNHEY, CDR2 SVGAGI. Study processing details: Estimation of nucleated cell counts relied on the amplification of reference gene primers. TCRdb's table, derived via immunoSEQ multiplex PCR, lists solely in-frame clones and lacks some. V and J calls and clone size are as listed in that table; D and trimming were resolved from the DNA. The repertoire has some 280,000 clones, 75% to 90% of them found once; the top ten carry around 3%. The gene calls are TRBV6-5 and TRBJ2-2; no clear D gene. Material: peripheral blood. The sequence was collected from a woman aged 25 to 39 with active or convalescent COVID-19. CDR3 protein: CASSHNTGELFF. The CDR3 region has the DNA TGTGCCAGCAGTCATAACACCGGGGAGCTGTTTTTT.